What follows are 20 T cell receptor beta chains derived from one specimen sequenced in a study of response to subunit inactivated influenza vaccine. Via MiXCR, TCRdb re-called the RT-PCR reads, giving one row per CDR3 protein. The sample includes about 480,000 distinct CDR3 sequences, 13% seen only once; the top ten take roughly 13%. This material consisted of PBMCs from blood, taken more than 35 days after vaccination. The source of these receptors is a man aged 50-60 years who received an inactivated influenza vaccine.

The rearrangement joins TRBV27 to TRBJ2-7, with 12 bases identical to TRBD2. From germline, CDR1 is MNHEY and CDR2 SMNVEV (reference sequence). CDR3 length: 17 amino acids. Trimming cost V 2 bases and J 4 bases; bases outside gene matches: 9. CDR3 sequence (DNA): TGTGCCAGCAGTTTAAAGGCCTTTGGACTAGCGGGATACGAGCAGTACTTC. Translating gives CASSLKAFGLAGYEQYF.

This clonotype was counted a few times. The chain recombines TRBV12-3 or TRBV12-4 with TRBJ2-3; TRBD1 or TRBD2 may be the D gene (5 bases each). Trimming removed 5 bases from V and 2 bases from J, with 14 bases in between. The CDR3 covers 15 residues. CDR3: CASSGDPGNTDTQYF. The CDR3 coding sequence is TGTGCCAGCAGTGGGGACCCTGGAAACACAGATACGCAGTATTTT.

The chain has TRBV4-3 and TRBJ1-6; D is perhaps TRBD1 (6 bases). Germline CDR1 and CDR2: LGHNA and YSLEER. This CDR3 region has 16 residues. V was cut by 4 bases and J by 5 bases, with 15 bases left in between. CDR3 bases: TGCGCCAGCAGCCTAACTAGGCAGGGGAATAATTCACCCCTCCACTTT. This codes for CASSLTRQGNNSPLHF.

This clonotype was picked up a small number of times. In nucleotides, the CDR3 is TGTGCCAGCAGCTTAGCCCCAACTAGCGCTAGCACAGATACGCAGTATTTT. Protein sequence: CASSLAPTSASTDTQYF. The rearrangement joins TRBV7-2 to TRBJ2-3; 7 positions agree with TRBD2. J lost 0 bases, V lost 0 bases, and 6 bases had no gene match. The CDR3 sequence is 17 residues long. Germline V gives CDR1 SGHTA, CDR2 FQGNSA.

Only a few counts were recorded for this clonotype. The chain links TRBV5-1 to TRBJ2-1, with 11 bases identical to TRBD1. CDR1 is SGHRS and CDR2 is YFSETQ in the germline V gene. CDR3 length: 17 amino acids. Trimming removed 3 bases from V and 1 base from J; junction bases left unmatched: 6. The CDR3: CASSWGQGGLSYNEQFF. The CDR3 DNA follows: TGCGCCAGCAGCTGGGGACAGGGGGGACTTTCCTACAATGAGCAGTTCTTC.

This clonotype has a count of ten or more. One end of the junction does not line up with germline, which may come from a read error. The rearrangement uses TRBV5-1 and TRBJ2-1; 7 nucleotides line up with TRBD2. The CDR3 has 18 amino acids. From germline, CDR1 is SGHRS and CDR2 YFSETQ. CDR3 loop: CASRLAGEPASSYNEQFF. CDR3 nucleotides: TGCGCCAGCAGATTGGCGGGGGAACCCGCGAGCTCCTACAATGAGCAGTTCTTC.

V is TRBV20-1 and J is TRBJ2-7, with 10 bases lining up with TRBD1. Germline V gives CDR1 DFQATT, CDR2 SNEGSKA (reference sequence). This CDR3 is built from 15 residues. V lost 6 bases and J lost 3; bases outside the gene matches: 11. The CDR3 loop is CSAPTGGATHYEQYF. The DNA for the CDR3 is TGCAGTGCCCCGACAGGGGGCGCGACCCACTACGAGCAGTACTTC.

V and J are TRBV20-1 and TRBJ2-1; 10 nucleotides line up with TRBD2. Trimming cost V 1 base and J 4 bases; bases outside gene matches: 13. The CDR3 covers 18 residues. Per germline, CDR1 DFQATT and CDR2 SNEGSKA (reference sequence). The CDR3 region has the DNA TGCAGTGCTAGAGCGCGACGACTAGCGGGTGAAAATTACAATGAGCAGTTCTTC. Amino acid sequence: CSARARRLAGENYNEQFF.

This clonotype occurred many times. The rearrangement links TRBV24-1 to TRBJ1-5; TRBD1 might be the D (5 bases). In germline, CDR1 is KGHDR, CDR2 SFDVKD. The CDR3 has 14 residues. V was pared by 3 bases and J by 5 bases, with 10 bases between. The chain's CDR3 is CATSDRGTDQPQHF. The CDR3, as DNA: TGTGCCACCAGTGATCGGGGGACGGATCAGCCCCAGCATTTT.

V usage is TRBV10-3 and J usage is TRBJ2-7; 8 nucleotides agree with TRBD1. Germline assignment: CDR1 ENHRY and CDR2 SYGVKD. The CDR3 length is 15 residues. After removal of 4 bases from V and 5 bases from J, the junction contained 10 bases not matched to a gene. The CDR3 region has the DNA TGTGCCATCAGTGCCTTCTTGGACAGGGCGGACGAGCAGTACTTC. Protein sequence: CAISAFLDRADEQYF.

The rearrangement links TRBV20-1 to TRBJ2-1; maybe TRBD2 (5 bases). CDR1 is DFQATT and CDR2 is SNEGSKA in the germline V gene (reference sequence). Between the trimmed V and J ends, which lost 0 bases and 0 bases, there was a span of 12 bases. The length of the CDR3 is 16 residues. CDR3 in DNA: TGCAGTGCTAGAGAATCGCTAGCAGGCTCCTACAATGAGCAGTTCTTC. This translates into CSARESLAGSYNEQFF.

This clonotype was seen only a few times. V usage is TRBV5-1 and J usage is TRBJ2-2; weak D call: TRBD2 (5 bases). Trimming took off 0 bases at V and 8 bases at J, with 17 bases between the two ends. Germline V CDR1 and CDR2: SGHRS, YFSETQ. CDR3 length: 16 residues. The CDR3 sequence is CASSLAEGLAAGELFF. DNA for the CDR3: TGCGCCAGCAGCTTGGCCGAAGGTCTAGCCGCAGGGGAGCTGTTTTTT.

The rearrangement joins TRBV20-1 to TRBJ2-7; D is unresolved. The V and J ends lost 6 bases and 5 bases respectively, with 14 bases between them. The CDR3 runs to 12 residues. Germline lookup yields CDR1 DFQATT and CDR2 SNEGSKA (reference sequence). In DNA, the CDR3 is TGCAGTGCCCGTGACATCGGTCACGAGCAGTACTTC. As protein: CSARDIGHEQYF.

There are a few counts of this clonotype. The J gene is TRBJ2-1, the V gene TRBV5-1, with 8 bases lining up with TRBD2. J lost 4 bases, V lost 7 bases, and 10 bases had no gene match. The CDR3 covers 15 residues. Germline CDR1 SGHRS, CDR2 YFSETQ. CDR3 protein: CASGQSSGVYNEQFF. The CDR3 coding sequence is TGCGCCAGCGGTCAAAGTAGCGGGGTTTACAATGAGCAGTTCTTC.

Only a few counts were recorded for this clonotype. The rearrangement joins TRBV6-5 to TRBJ2-7; TRBD1 is a possible D gene (5 bases). CDR3 length: 16 residues. Germline CDR1 reads MNHEY; CDR2 reads SVGAGI. V shed 0 bases and J shed 2 bases, with 14 bases lying between them. CDR3 loop: CASSYSARVTAYEQYF. The CDR3 nucleotides are TGTGCCAGCAGTTACTCTGCCAGGGTGACCGCCTACGAGCAGTACTTC.

This clonotype was seen repeatedly, ten times or more. This sequence joins TRBV5-1 and TRBJ2-3, with 7 nucleotides matching TRBD2. The V gene's germline CDR1 is SGHRS and CDR2 YFSETQ. V was pared by 2 bases and J by 4 bases, with 4 bases of the junction left unmatched. This CDR3 region has 14 residues. The CDR3: CASSFGRESDTQYF. DNA of the CDR3: TGCGCCAGCAGCTTCGGGCGGGAGTCAGATACGCAGTATTTT.

Many counts were recorded for this clonotype. The J gene is TRBJ1-4, the V gene TRBV7-2, with a possible D match to TRBD1 (5 bases). The CDR3 contains 20 residues. CDR1 is SGHTA and CDR2 is FQGNSA in the germline V gene. Trimming pared 3 bases from V and 0 bases from J, leaving 23 bases between. Here the CDR3 reads CASSLGGRAKIDATNEKLFF. In nucleotides, the CDR3 is TGTGCCAGCAGCTTGGGGGGTCGGGCCAAAATAGATGCAACTAATGAAAAACTGTTTTTT.

The V and J genes are TRBV4-3 and TRBJ2-7; the D gene could be TRBD1 or TRBD2 (6 bases each). Trimming took off 1 base at V and 3 bases at J, with 13 bases between the two ends. CDR1 and CDR2 (germline): LGHNA, YSLEER. The CDR3 sequence is 15 residues long. This chain's CDR3 is CASSQVYGGHYEQYF. Written as DNA, the CDR3 is TGCGCCAGCAGCCAAGTATATGGGGGGCACTACGAGCAGTACTTC.

This clonotype was seen at least ten times. The rearrangement joins TRBV4-3 to TRBJ1-1; the D is unclear. V was pared by 0 bases and J by 8 bases, with 10 bases between. The length of the CDR3 is 13 residues. Germline loops: CDR1 LGHNA, CDR2 YSLEER. CDR3 bases: TGCGCCAGCAGCCAAGAGGGGTCAGAAGAAGCTTTCTTT. Translating it yields CASSQEGSEEAFF.

This clonotype has only a few counts. Germline is not matched at one junction end, which may reflect a read error. This rearrangement joins TRBV5-1 to TRBJ2-7, with no clear D. Germline loops: CDR1 SGHRS, CDR2 YFSETQ. The CDR3 consists of 16 residues. CDR3 sequence reads: CASTLDGPFNSYEQYF. The CDR3, as DNA: TGCGCCAGCACCTTGGACGGACCCTTCAACTCCTACGAGCAGTACTTC.